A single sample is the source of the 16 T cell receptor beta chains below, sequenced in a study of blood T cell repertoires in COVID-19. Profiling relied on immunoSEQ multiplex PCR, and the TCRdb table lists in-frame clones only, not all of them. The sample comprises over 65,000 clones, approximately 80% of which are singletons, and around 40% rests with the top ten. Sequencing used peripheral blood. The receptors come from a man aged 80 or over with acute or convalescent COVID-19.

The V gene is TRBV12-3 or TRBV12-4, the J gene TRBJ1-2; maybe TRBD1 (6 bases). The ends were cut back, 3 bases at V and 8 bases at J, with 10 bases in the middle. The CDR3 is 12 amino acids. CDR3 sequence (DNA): TGTGCCAGCAGTTTTAGGGGGGGAGGCTACACCTTC. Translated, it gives CASSFRGGGYTF.

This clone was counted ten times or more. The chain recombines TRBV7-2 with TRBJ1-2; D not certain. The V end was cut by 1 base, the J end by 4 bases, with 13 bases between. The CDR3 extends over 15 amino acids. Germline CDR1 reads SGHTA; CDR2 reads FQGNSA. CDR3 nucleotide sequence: TGTGCCAGCAGCTTAGGTTCCGGAGGCCTCTATGGCTACACCTTC. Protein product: CASSLGSGGLYGYTF. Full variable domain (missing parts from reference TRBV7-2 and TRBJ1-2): GAGVSQSPSNKVTEKGKDVELRCDPISGHTALYWYRQSLGQGLEFLIYFQGNSAPDKSGLPSDRFSAERTGGSVSTLTIQRTQQEDSAVYLCASSLGSGGLYGYTFGSGTRLTVV.

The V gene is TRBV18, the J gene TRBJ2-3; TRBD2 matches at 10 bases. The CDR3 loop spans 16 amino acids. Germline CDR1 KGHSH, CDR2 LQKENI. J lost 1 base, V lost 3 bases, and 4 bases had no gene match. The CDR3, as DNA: TGTGCCAGCTCACCTCGGCTAGCGGGAGGCACAGATACGCAGTATTTT. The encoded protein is CASSPRLAGGTDTQYF.

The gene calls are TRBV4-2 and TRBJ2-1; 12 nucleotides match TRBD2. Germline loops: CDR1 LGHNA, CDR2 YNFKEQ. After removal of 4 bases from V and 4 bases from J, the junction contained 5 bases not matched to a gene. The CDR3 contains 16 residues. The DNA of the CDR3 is TGTGCCAGCAGCCCTCGACTAGCGGGAGTTTACAATGAGCAGTTCTTC. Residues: CASSPRLAGVYNEQFF.

The CDR3 here is CASSLGTGIHTDTQYF. Here the CDR3 DNA reads TGCGCCAGCAGCCTCGGGACAGGGATACACACAGATACGCAGTATTTT. The V call is TRBV5-1, the J call TRBJ2-3, with 9 bases that match TRBD1. The V gene's germline CDR1 is SGHRS and CDR2 YFSETQ. The junction had 8 bases not matched to a gene; V was cut back by 4 bases and J by 2 bases. The CDR3 spans 16 residues.

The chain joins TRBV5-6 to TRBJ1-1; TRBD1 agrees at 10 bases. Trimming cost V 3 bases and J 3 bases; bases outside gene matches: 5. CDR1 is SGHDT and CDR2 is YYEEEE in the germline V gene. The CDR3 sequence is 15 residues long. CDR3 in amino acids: CASSSFGTGDTEAFF. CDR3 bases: TGTGCCAGCAGCTCGTTCGGGACAGGGGACACTGAAGCTTTCTTT.

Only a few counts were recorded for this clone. The CDR3 is CASSFSRQGGTTAKNIQYF. The CDR3 DNA sequence: TGTGCCAGCAGCTTCAGTAGACAGGGGGGGACTACAGCCAAAAACATTCAGTACTTC. The V gene is TRBV5-6, the J gene TRBJ2-4, with 9 bases that match TRBD1. Germline CDR1 reads SGHDT; CDR2 reads YYEEEE. This CDR3 comprises 19 residues. The V gene end was trimmed by 2 bases and the J gene end by 0 bases; junction bases not matched to a gene: 12.

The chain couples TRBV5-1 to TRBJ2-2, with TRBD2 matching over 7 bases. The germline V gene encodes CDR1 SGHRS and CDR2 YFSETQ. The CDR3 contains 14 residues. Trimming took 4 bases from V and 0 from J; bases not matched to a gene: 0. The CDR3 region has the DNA TGCGCCAGCAGCGGGACTACGAACACCGGGGAGCTGTTTTTT. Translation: CASSGTTNTGELFF.

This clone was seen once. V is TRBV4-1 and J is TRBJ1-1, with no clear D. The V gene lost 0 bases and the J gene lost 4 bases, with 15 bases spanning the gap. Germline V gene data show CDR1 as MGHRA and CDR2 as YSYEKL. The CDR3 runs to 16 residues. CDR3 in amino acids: CASSQDSARQSTEAFF. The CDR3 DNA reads TGCGCCAGCAGCCAAGATTCCGCGAGGCAATCCACTGAAGCTTTCTTT.

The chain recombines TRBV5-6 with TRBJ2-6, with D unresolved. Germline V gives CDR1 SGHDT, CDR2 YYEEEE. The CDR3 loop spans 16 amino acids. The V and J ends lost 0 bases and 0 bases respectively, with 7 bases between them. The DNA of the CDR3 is TGTGCCAGCAGCTTGGCTGGGCACTCTGGGGCCAACGTCCTGACTTTC. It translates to CASSLAGHSGANVLTF.

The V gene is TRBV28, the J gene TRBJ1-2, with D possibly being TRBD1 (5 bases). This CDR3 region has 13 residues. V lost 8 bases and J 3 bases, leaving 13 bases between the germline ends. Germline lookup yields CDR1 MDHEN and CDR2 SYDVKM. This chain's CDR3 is CASGRGSDYGYTF. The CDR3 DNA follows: TGTGCCAGCGGGAGGGGCAGCGACTATGGCTACACCTTC.

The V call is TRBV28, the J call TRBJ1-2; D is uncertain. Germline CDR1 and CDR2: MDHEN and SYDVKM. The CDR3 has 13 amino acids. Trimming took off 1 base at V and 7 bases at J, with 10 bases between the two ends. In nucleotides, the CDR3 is TGTGCCAGCAGTTTATTCGGGGTCTCTGGCTACACCTTC. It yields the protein CASSLFGVSGYTF.

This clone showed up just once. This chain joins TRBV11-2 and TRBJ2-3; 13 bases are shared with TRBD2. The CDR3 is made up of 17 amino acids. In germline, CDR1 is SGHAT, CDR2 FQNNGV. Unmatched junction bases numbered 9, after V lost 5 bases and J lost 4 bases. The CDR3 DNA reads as TGTGCCAGCAGCGACTGGACTAGCGGGAGACAAGCAGATACGCAGTATTTT. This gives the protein CASSDWTSGRQADTQYF.

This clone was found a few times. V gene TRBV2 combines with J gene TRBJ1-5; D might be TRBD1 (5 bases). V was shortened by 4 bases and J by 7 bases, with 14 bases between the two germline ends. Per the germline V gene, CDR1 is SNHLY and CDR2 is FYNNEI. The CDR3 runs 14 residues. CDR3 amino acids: CASSVDSPGQPQHF. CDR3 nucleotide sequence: TGTGCCAGCAGTGTCGACAGCCCAGGACAGCCCCAGCATTTT. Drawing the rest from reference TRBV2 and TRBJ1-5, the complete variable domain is EPEVTQTPSHQVTQMGQEVILRCVPISNHLYFYWYRQILGQKVEFLVSFYNNEISEKSEIFDDQFSVERPDGSNFTLKIRSTKLEDSAMYFCASSVDSPGQPQHFGDGTRLSIL.

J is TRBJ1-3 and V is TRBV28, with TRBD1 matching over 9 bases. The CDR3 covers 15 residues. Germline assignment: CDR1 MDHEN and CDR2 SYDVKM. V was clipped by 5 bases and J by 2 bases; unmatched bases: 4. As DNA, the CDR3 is TGTGCCAGCAGTCCTTACAGGGGGCCTGGAAACACCATATATTTT. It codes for CASSPYRGPGNTIYF.

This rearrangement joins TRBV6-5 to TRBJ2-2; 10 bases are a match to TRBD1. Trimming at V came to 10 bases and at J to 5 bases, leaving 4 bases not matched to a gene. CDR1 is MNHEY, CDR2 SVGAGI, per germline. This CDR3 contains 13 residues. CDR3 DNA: TGTGCCAACGGACAGGGGGTAACCGGGGAGCTGTTTTTT. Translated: CANGQGVTGELFF.